The entry below describes one T cell receptor beta chain. Its antigen is not known. V gave up 2 bases and J gave up 9 bases, with 11 bases separating them. The CDR3 is 13 amino acids. Germline assignment: CDR1 GTSNPN and CDR2 SVGIG (reference sequence). The data were taken from a study of radiotherapy plus CTLA-4 blockade in lung cancer. People whose metastatic non-small-cell lung cancer was chemo-refractory got focal radiation along with CTLA-4 blockade by ipilimumab. Clones were sequenced by immunoSEQ multiplex PCR, and TCRdb holds only the in-frame ones, with some missing. The sample shows around 110,000 clones, roughly 84% of them seen only once. Study-wide findings and caveats: After treatment with radiotherapy plus ipilimumab, TCR clones that came from the tumor expanded in blood.

The source material was peripheral blood, sampled from a patient treated with radiotherapy plus ipilimumab. This clonotype was sampled from a human donor with non-small cell lung cancer that progressed on radiotherapy plus ipilimumab. Some clones in this sample may be carry-over from other donors' samples. V usage is TRBV30 and J usage is TRBJ1-6, with D hard to call. The chain's CDR3 is CAWSLNLGSPLHF. The CDR3 coding sequence is TGTGCCTGGAGTCTTAATCTGGGTTCACCCCTCCACTTT.